This T cell receptor beta chain was recovered during a study of blood T cell repertoires in COVID-19. The CDR3 sequence is 15 residues long. Per germline, CDR1 LGHNA and CDR2 YNFKEQ. The V and J ends lost 4 bases and 1 base, in that order; junction bases with no gene match: 6. Assignment of participants to cohorts was predicated upon participant-reported clinical history. The assay was immunoSEQ multiplex PCR, and TCRdb's table has in-frame clones only and misses some. The table lists 150,000 to 200,000 clones, 65% to 85% of them singletons. The source of this sequence is a woman aged 55-70 years who had recovered from COVID-19. The sequenced sample was PBMCs or T cells enriched from blood (not recorded which). The V gene is TRBV4-2, the J gene TRBJ1-1; 7 bases line up with TRBD1. CDR3: CASSPQTGRNTEAFF. CDR3 bases: TGTGCCAGCAGCCCACAGACAGGGAGGAACACTGAAGCTTTCTTT.